The 7 T cell receptor beta chains presented below share a single source sample, sequenced in a study of Graves' ophthalmopathy and Graves' hyperthyroidism. The TCR beta CDR3 regions underwent amplification from RNA transcripts. HTBI primers were used in a first-round RT-PCR, which preceded a second-round multiplex PCR. Each CDR3 protein is one row after TCRdb ran MiXCR on the multiplex PCR reads. This sample carries over a million distinct CDR3 sequences, 35% to 40% of them seen once, and the ten largest clones take 11%. The sequenced material came from peripheral blood or thyroid tissue (not recorded which). The receptors were gathered from an adult man with Graves' hyperthyroidism.

At least ten counts were recorded for this clonotype. The genes are TRBV10-3 and TRBJ1-4, with unresolved D. Germline V gene lookup returns CDR1 ENHRY and CDR2 SYGVKD. The CDR3 totals 14 residues. The V end lost 5 bases, the J end lost 1 base, and 8 bases lay between the germline ends. CDR3 DNA sequence: TGTGCCATCAGTAGGAGTGTAACTAATGAAAAACTGTTTTTT. Its protein is CAISRSVTNEKLFF.

This sequence joins TRBV10-3 and TRBJ1-5, with TRBD1 matching over 10 bases. The ends lost 4 bases at V and 6 bases at J; junction bases unmatched: 12. The CDR3 covers 17 residues. Germline-derived CDR1 and CDR2 are ENHRY and SYGVKD. The CDR3: CAISALAGQGKTQPQHF. Here the CDR3 DNA reads TGTGCCATCAGTGCACTAGCGGGACAGGGGAAGACTCAGCCCCAGCATTTT.

The chain uses TRBV29-1 and TRBJ1-1; D remains ambiguous. The CDR3 loop spans 12 amino acids. The germline V gene encodes CDR1 SQVTM and CDR2 ANQGSEA. V gave up 8 bases and J gave up 0 bases, with 10 bases separating them. CDR3 sequence reads: CSFGNVNTEAFF. The CDR3 nucleotides are TGCAGCTTCGGCAATGTGAACACTGAAGCTTTCTTT.

A few counts support this clonotype. The rearrangement joins TRBV20-1 to TRBJ2-7, with D possibly matching TRBD1 (6 bases). V dropped 5 bases and J dropped 1 base, with 15 bases sitting between them. CDR3 size: 14 residues. Germline V lookup: CDR1 DFQATT, CDR2 SNEGSKA (reference sequence). In DNA form, the CDR3 reads TGCAGTGCTTTAAGACAGGCTTTTTCCTACGAGCAGTACTTC. This sequence encodes CSALRQAFSYEQYF.

This clonotype has only one observation. One end of the junction fails to match germline, which may point to a read error. This sequence joins TRBV7-6 and TRBJ1-1; no clear D. This CDR3 contains 15 residues. Looked up from germline, CDR1 is SGHVS and CDR2 is FNYEAQ. The CDR3 DNA reads TGTGCTAGCAGCTTAGCCGGGTCCGTAGGGACTGAAGCTTTCTTT. This gives the protein CASSLAGSVGTEAFF. Based on the CDR3 plus reference TRBV7-6 and TRBJ1-1, the full variable domain is GAGVSQSPRYKVTKRGQDVALRCDPISGHVSLYWYRQALGQGPEFLTYFNYEAQQDKSGLPNDRFSAERPEGSISTLTIQRTEQRDSAMYRCASSLAGSVGTEAFFGQGTRLTVV.

This clonotype was observed a handful of times. V usage is TRBV25-1 and J usage is TRBJ2-7, with 9 bases that match TRBD2. The CDR3 is 17 amino acids. The V and J ends lost 5 bases and 0 bases, in that order; junction bases with no gene match: 11. Looked up from germline, CDR1 is MGHDK and CDR2 is SYGVNS. Here the CDR3 DNA reads TGTGCCAGCAGTTCCCGAGCGGGACTAGCACGCTCCTACGAGCAGTACTTC. The encoded protein is CASSSRAGLARSYEQYF.

The CDR3 sequence is CAISSGDRRFNQPQHF. In DNA, the CDR3 is TGTGCCATCAGCTCAGGGGACAGAAGATTCAATCAGCCCCAGCATTTT. V and J are TRBV10-3 and TRBJ1-5; TRBD1 agrees at 7 bases. This CDR3 comprises 16 residues. Germline CDR1 reads ENHRY; CDR2 reads SYGVKD. J lost 3 bases, V lost 6 bases, and 11 bases had no gene match.